This T cell receptor (beta chain) derives from a study of T cell changes during pregnancy in multiple sclerosis. The repertoire was sequenced with immunoSEQ multiplex PCR; TCRdb's copy has only in-frame clones and lacks some. Of 95,000 to 100,000 clones in the sample, 91% were seen once. CDR3 size: 14 residues. V trimming: 5 bases; J trimming: 2 bases; junction bases outside the gene matches: 4. CDR1 LNHDA and CDR2 SQIVND come from the germline V gene (reference sequence). This specimen was peripheral blood, taken in the second trimester of pregnancy. This chain joins TRBV19 and TRBJ2-3; 7 bases are a match to TRBD2. The receptor comes from a female donor with multiple sclerosis, enrolled in a pregnancy study. This chain's CDR3 is CASSVSGFTDTQYF. CDR3 coding DNA: TGTGCCAGTAGTGTTAGCGGGTTCACAGATACGCAGTATTTT.